A selection of T cell receptor beta chains follows, all from one sample in a study of breast tumors, draining lymph nodes, adjacent tissues. TCRdb re-derived calls from the multiplex PCR reads in MiXCR, one entry per CDR3 protein. The repertoire includes tens of thousands of distinct CDR3 sequences, around 68% of them detected once, and about 25% sits in the top ten. Sequencing was performed on tumor-adjacent breast tissue. The source is a female donor with breast cancer. Some clones in this sample may be carry-over from other donors' samples. The CDR3 runs from the conserved cysteine through the conserved F or W. D genes are given only for firm matches. The size of a clone is reported for some rows only, either as once, few or many, or as a class for expanded clones.

-	-	TRBV20-1	TRBJ2-7	12	TGCAGTGTTACGGGACACCCCTACGAGCAGTACTTC	CSVTGHPYEQYF
-	-	TRBV20-1	TRBJ2-7	14	TGCAGTGCTAGTCCCGGTAATAGGGTGGACGAGCAGTACTTC	CSASPGNRVDEQYF
-	TRBD1	TRBV30	TRBJ1-6	16	TGTGCCTGGACCTCCCGACGGGGGACAGGGGTCTCACCCCTCCACTTT	CAWTSRRGTGVSPLHF
-	-	TRBV6-1	TRBJ2-3	15	TGTGCCAGCAGTGAAGGGGTCGGGAGAACAGATACGCAGTATTTT	CASSEGVGRTDTQYF
medium-sized	-	TRBV6-6	TRBJ1-2	14	TGTGCCAGCAAAGGGACTAACCTTAACTATGGCTACACCTTC	CASKGTNLNYGYTF
many	TRBD1	TRBV4-1	TRBJ1-5	17	TGCGCCAGCAGCCAAGTCGGGACAGGGAGTAGCAATCAGCCCCAGCATTTT	CASSQVGTGSSNQPQHF
-	-	TRBV28	TRBJ2-5	14	TGTGCCAGCAGCCTCGGACAGATTCCTGAGACCCAGTACTTC	CASSLGQIPETQYF
-	-	TRBV6-1	TRBJ1-4	12	TGTGCCAGCAGGGAGGGCGATGAAAAACTGTTTTTT	CASREGDEKLFF
-	-	TRBV20-1	TRBJ1-2	14	TGCAGTGCTAGAGACCGGGACAAATTCTCGGGCTACACCTTC	CSARDRDKFSGYTF
-	TRBD1	TRBV7-3	TRBJ1-2	15	TGTGCCAGCAGCTTTTCCCGCAGGGGGGGCTATGGCTACACCTTC	CASSFSRRGGYGYTF
many	-	TRBV28	TRBJ2-3	15	TGTGCCAGCAGACTGACTAGTAGGGGCACAGATACGCAGTATTTT	CASRLTSRGTDTQYF
-	-	TRBV4-1	TRBJ1-2	13	TGCGCCAGCAGCCAAGAGGGGGTTAATGGCTACACCTTC	CASSQEGVNGYTF
few	TRBD1	TRBV4-1	TRBJ2-7	18	TGCGCCAGCAGCCAAGATTCCCCCACAGGGGTATTGGGCTACGAGCAGTACTTC	CASSQDSPTGVLGYEQYF
-	-	TRBV20-1	TRBJ2-7	12	TGCAGTGCCTCACAGGGCATCTACGAGCAGTACTTC	CSASQGIYEQYF
once	TRBD2	TRBV24-1	TRBJ2-3	16	TGTGCCACCAGTGCCCCGGTAGCGGGGGGCACAGATACGCAGTATTTT	CATSAPVAGGTDTQYF
-	-	TRBV10-1	TRBJ2-7	14	TGCGCCAGCTACCCAAAGACAGGGAGGTACGAGCAGTACTTC	CASYPKTGRYEQYF
many	TRBD1	TRBV18	TRBJ1-2	15	TGTGCCAGCTCTCCAGACAGGGGGATGAACTATGGCTACACCTTC	CASSPDRGMNYGYTF
medium-sized	-	TRBV5-6	TRBJ1-2	14	TGTGCCAGCCTCGGCCGTCGGTTTAACTATGGCTACACCTTC	CASLGRRFNYGYTF
-	-	TRBV5-6	TRBJ2-7	15	TGTGCCAGCAGCAATGGCGGATTAAGCTCCTACGAGCAGTACTTC	CASSNGGLSSYEQYF
-	-	TRBV14	TRBJ2-1	18	TGTGCCAGCAGCCAAGAAGAGGTAGCGTCACTTCTATACAATGAGCAGTTCTTC	CASSQEEVASLLYNEQFF
-	TRBD1	TRBV25-1	TRBJ1-6	13	TGTGCCAGCAAGGACAGGGGAGATTCACCCCTCCACTTT	CASKDRGDSPLHF
-	-	TRBV6-6	TRBJ1-4	14	TGTGCCAGCAGTTACGGCCAGTATAATGAAACACTGTTTTTT	CASSYGQYNETLFF
-	TRBD2	TRBV2	TRBJ2-2	14	TGTGCCAGCGGGGGACTAGCGAGCACCGGGGAGCTGTTTTTT	CASGGLASTGELFF
-	-	TRBV7-9	TRBJ2-7	13	TGTGCCAGCAGCTTAGTACAAGGTTCAGAGCAGTACTTC	CASSLVQGSEQYF
many	-	TRBV30	TRBJ1-4	14	TGTGCCTGGAGTGTGGGGGGCTCTAATGAAAAACTGTTTTTT	CAWSVGGSNEKLFF
-	-	TRBV20-1	TRBJ2-5	14	TGCAGTGCTAACCCCCGGGGTGCCCAAGAGACCCAGTACTTC	CSANPRGAQETQYF
-	-	TRBV7-3	TRBJ2-3	12	TGTGCCAGCTGGGGCGGCACAGATACGCAGTATTTT	CASWGGTDTQYF
-	-	TRBV20-1	TRBJ1-4	15	TGCAGTGCTAGGGGCGTCCTTTGGGCTAATGAAAAACTGTTTTTT	CSARGVLWANEKLFF
-	TRBD1	TRBV20-1	TRBJ2-7	15	TGCAGTGCTAGAGATGGTCACAGGGGGAGTTACGAGCAGTACTTC	CSARDGHRGSYEQYF
-	TRBD1	TRBV2	TRBJ2-5	14	TGTGCCAGCAGTTATCGGACAGGCTTAGAGACCCAGTACTTC	CASSYRTGLETQYF
-	-	TRBV28	TRBJ1-2	16	TGTGCCAGCAGGGGGGGGATCGGGACGGTTAACTATGGCTACACCTTC	CASRGGIGTVNYGYTF
-	TRBD2	TRBV7-2	TRBJ2-7	16	TGTGCCAGCAGCCGAAGTGGGACTAGCGGGGGCTACGAGCAGTACTTC	CASSRSGTSGGYEQYF
-	-	TRBV12-3/TRBV12-4	TRBJ2-2	14	TGTGCCAGCAGCCCTGGAGAGTCTTCCGGGGGGCTGTTCTTT	CASSPGESSGGLFF
few	-	TRBV12-3/TRBV12-4	TRBJ2-3	16	TGTGCCAGCAGTTTAGAGGGTAGACTCAGCACAGATACGCAGTATTTT	CASSLEGRLSTDTQYF
many	-	TRBV28	TRBJ2-7	15	TGTGCCAGCAGTCCCGGGCCGCCCCATTCCTACGAGCAGTACTTC	CASSPGPPHSYEQYF
-	-	TRBV20-1	TRBJ2-7	13	TGCAGTGGAGGGTCGGGGAAGACCTACGAGCAGTACTTC	CSGGSGKTYEQYF
few	-	TRBV2	TRBJ2-2	15	TGTGCCAGCAGTGAAGGAGTGGCGAACACCGGGGAGCTGTTTTTT	CASSEGVANTGELFF
-	-	TRBV7-8	TRBJ2-5	14	TGTGCCAGCAGCCCTAGGGATCAGGGTGAGACCCAGTACTTC	CASSPRDQGETQYF
-	-	TRBV2	TRBJ2-1	15	TGTGCCAGCAGGGGACTCAAAGGGGGCTACAATGAGCAGTTCTTC	CASRGLKGGYNEQFF
-	-	TRBV25-1	TRBJ1-6	17	TGTGCCAGCAGTGATGGCCGACGCCGGGGGAAGGGTTCACCCCTCCACTTT	CASSDGRRRGKGSPLHF
-	-	TRBV6-5	TRBJ2-7	15	TGTGCCAGCAGTTACATAGGTGGTAGGTCCTACGAGCAGTACTTC	CASSYIGGRSYEQYF
few	-	TRBV11-2	TRBJ2-3	13	TGTGCCAGCAGATCGGGATACACAGATACGCAGTATTTT	CASRSGYTDTQYF
few	TRBD2	TRBV20-1	TRBJ2-7	15	TGCAGTGCTAGGGCCGGGACTAGCGGGGTTCGGGAGCAGTACTTC	CSARAGTSGVREQYF
few	-	TRBV5-1	TRBJ2-7	11	TGCGCCAGCAGCTTCGCGGGCGAGCAGTACTTC	CASSFAGEQYF
-	-	TRBV9	TRBJ2-3	12	TGTGCCAGCAGCGTAATTACAGATACGCAGTATTTT	CASSVITDTQYF
-	TRBD1	TRBV12-3/TRBV12-4	TRBJ2-3	15	TGTGCCAGCAGTTTTGGGACAGCTAGCACAGATACGCAGTATTTT	CASSFGTASTDTQYF
-	-	TRBV11-2	TRBJ2-1	15	TGTGCCAGCAGCTCCCCCGGGGGGCGAAGGAATGAGCAGTTCTTC	CASSSPGGRRNEQFF
-	-	TRBV6-5	TRBJ2-7	12	TGTGCCAGCAGTCAGGGCCGCTACGAGCAGTACTTC	CASSQGRYEQYF
-	TRBD2	TRBV7-9	TRBJ2-7	16	TGTGCCAGCAGCTTAGACCTAGCGGGAGCCGCCTACGAGCAGTACTTC	CASSLDLAGAAYEQYF
once	-	TRBV20-1	TRBJ1-2	21	TGCAGTGCTAGAGATCCCCATCCCGGTTTCGTTGGTCCGGGACCCCGGGGAGGCTACACCTTC	CSARDPHPGFVGPGPRGGYTF
medium-sized	-	TRBV4-1	TRBJ2-6	17	TGCGCCAGCAGCCAAGAAGGACGGCTTTCTGGGGCCAACGTCCTGACTTTC	CASSQEGRLSGANVLTF
-	-	TRBV20-1	TRBJ1-2	14	TGCAGTGCTAGAGGTATAGGGTACGCCTATGGCTACACCTTC	CSARGIGYAYGYTF
few	-	TRBV27	TRBJ2-3	14	TGTGCCAGCAGCCCGCTACTCAGCACAGATACGCAGTATTTT	CASSPLLSTDTQYF
-	TRBD2	TRBV9	TRBJ2-1	13	TGTGCCAGCAGCGGGAGTAGCGGGAGATATCAGTTCTTC	CASSGSSGRYQFF
few	-	TRBV10-1	TRBJ1-1	15	TGCGCCAGCAGTGAGCCGAGAGTTCCTTACACTGAAGCTTTCTTT	CASSEPRVPYTEAFF
-	-	TRBV19	TRBJ2-1	13	TGTGCCAGTAGTATAAGCCCGAGTGTAGAGCAGTTCTTC	CASSISPSVEQFF
-	TRBD1	TRBV5-1	TRBJ2-7	16	TGCGCCAGCAGCTTGGCGGGACAGGGATATTACTACGAGCAGTACTTC	CASSLAGQGYYYEQYF
once	-	TRBV18	TRBJ2-7	12	TGTGCCAGCTCAAACCTGGCCTACGAGCAGTACTTC	CASSNLAYEQYF